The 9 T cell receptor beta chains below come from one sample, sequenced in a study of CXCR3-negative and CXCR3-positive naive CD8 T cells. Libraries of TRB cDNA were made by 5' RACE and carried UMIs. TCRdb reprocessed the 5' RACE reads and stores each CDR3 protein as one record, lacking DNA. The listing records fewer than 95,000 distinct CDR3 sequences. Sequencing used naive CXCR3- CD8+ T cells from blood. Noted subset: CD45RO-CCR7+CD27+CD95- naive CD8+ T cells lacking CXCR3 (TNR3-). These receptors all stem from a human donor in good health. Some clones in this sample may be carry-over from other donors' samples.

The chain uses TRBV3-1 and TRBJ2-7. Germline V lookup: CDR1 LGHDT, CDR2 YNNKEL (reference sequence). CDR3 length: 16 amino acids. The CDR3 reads CASSQDKAVTVYEQYF.

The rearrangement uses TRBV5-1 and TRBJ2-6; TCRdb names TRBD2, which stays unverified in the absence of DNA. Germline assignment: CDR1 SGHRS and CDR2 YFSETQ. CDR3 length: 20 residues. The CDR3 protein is CASSLRGGEWEVSGANVLTF.

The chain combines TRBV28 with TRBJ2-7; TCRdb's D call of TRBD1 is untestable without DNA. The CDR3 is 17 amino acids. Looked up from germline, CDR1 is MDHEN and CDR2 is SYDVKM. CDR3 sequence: CASSKDPGTGLGNEQYF.

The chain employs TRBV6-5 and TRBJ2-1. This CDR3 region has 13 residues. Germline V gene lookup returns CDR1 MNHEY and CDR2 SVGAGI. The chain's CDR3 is CASSYPTYNEQFF.

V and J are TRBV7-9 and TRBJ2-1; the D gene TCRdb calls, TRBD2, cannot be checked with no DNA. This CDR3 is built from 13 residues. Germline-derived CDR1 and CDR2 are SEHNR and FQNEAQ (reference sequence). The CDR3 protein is CASSPSGLDEQFF. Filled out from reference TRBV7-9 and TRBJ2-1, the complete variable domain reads DTGVSQNPRHKITKRGQNVTFRCDPISEHNRLYWYRQTLGQGPEFLTYFQNEAQLEKSRLLSDRFSAERPKGSFSTLEIQRTEQGDSAMYLCASSPSGLDEQFFGPGTRLTVL.

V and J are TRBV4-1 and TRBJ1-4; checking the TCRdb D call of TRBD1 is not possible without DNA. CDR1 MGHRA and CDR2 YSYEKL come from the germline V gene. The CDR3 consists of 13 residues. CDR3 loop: CASSQQGTEKLFF.

The CDR3 region is CASSANGGTGTTDTQYF. The chain is built from TRBV7-3 and TRBJ2-3; the TCRdb D gene call, TRBD1, has no DNA to confirm it. The length of the CDR3 is 17 residues. CDR1 SGHTA and CDR2 FQGTGA come from the germline V gene. Together with reference TRBV7-3 and TRBJ2-3, the CDR3 gives the full variable domain: GAGVSQTPSNKVTEKGKYVELRCDPISGHTALYWYRQSLGQGPEFLIYFQGTGAADDSGLPNDRFFAVRPEGSVSTLKIQRTERGDSAVYLCASSANGGTGTTDTQYFGPGTRLTVL.

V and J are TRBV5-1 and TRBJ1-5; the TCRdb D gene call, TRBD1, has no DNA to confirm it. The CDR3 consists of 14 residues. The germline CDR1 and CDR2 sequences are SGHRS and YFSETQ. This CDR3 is CASSYGGGNQPQHF.

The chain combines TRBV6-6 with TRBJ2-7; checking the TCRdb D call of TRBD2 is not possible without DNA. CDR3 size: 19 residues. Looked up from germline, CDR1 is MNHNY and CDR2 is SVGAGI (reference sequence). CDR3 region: CASSYSEFYRTSGTYEQYF.